This T cell receptor beta chain derives from a study of neoadjuvant nivolumab and ipilimumab in lung cancer. Study-level background: Nivolumab 3 mg/kg was given days 1, 15 and 29, plus ipilimumab 1 mg/kg day 1 in combination. Study findings and constraints: Resected tumors had greater TCR richness and clonality than uninvolved lung.

The protocol was immunoSEQ multiplex PCR, while the TCRdb copy is restricted to in-frame clones and leaves out a portion. The profile covers around 24,000 clones, with about 81% appearing a single time and about 9% taken by the ten largest. In the case of this clone: Its antigen is still unknown.

The V end was cut by 7 bases, the J end by 3 bases, with 6 bases between. Per the germline V gene, CDR1 is SEHNR and CDR2 is FQNEAQ (reference sequence). The CDR3 is made up of 11 amino acids. Sample: tumor tissue, taken after neoadjuvant nivolumab, alone or with ipilimumab, at or shortly before surgery. The chain is built from TRBV7-9 and TRBJ2-5; maybe TRBD1 (6 bases). The clonotype was recovered from an adult with non-small cell lung cancer. CDR3 nucleotides: TGTGCCAGCACAGGGGAAGAGACCCAGTACTTC. Amino acid sequence: CASTGEETQYF.